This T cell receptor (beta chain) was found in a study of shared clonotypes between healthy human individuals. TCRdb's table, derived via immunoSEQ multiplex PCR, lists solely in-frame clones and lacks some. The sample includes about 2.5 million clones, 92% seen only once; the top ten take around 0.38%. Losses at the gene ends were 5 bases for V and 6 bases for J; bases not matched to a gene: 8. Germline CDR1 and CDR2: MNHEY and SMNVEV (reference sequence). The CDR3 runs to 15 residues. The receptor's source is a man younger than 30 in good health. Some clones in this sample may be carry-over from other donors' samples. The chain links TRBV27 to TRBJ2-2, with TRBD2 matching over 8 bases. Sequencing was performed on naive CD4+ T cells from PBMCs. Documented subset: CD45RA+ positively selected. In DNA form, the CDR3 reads TGTGCCAGCAGTGGCAGCGGGAGTTTCGCCGGGGAGCTGTTTTTT. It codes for CASSGSGSFAGELFF.